This is a list of T cell receptor beta chains from one sample in a study of OX40 agonist ivuxolimab in advanced cancers. Some clones are missing from TCRdb's copy, which holds only in-frame ones; the method was immunoSEQ multiplex PCR. The sample yields about 86,000 clones, 91% seen once. Material: CD4+ or CD8+ T cells sorted from blood, obtained in a trial of the OX40 agonist ivuxolimab. These receptors were taken from an adult with an advanced solid tumor such as melanoma, head and neck, liver or kidney cancer. Each CDR3 is given with its conserved first and last residue. The order of the fields is V gene, J gene, clone size, D gene, CDR3 protein, CDR3 DNA. A D gene is named only where the DNA matches it firmly. Clone size appears in some rows only: once, few, many, or a class for an expanded clone.

>TRBV5-1|TRBJ1-4|few|.
CASSLGNLVGTDEKLFF
TGCGCCAGCAGCTTGGGAAATCTGGTGGGAACGGATGAAAAACTGTTTTTT
>TRBV19|TRBJ1-2|medium-sized|.
CASSIAWGAPNYGYTF
TGTGCCAGTAGTATAGCTTGGGGGGCTCCTAACTATGGCTACACCTTC
>TRBV10-2|TRBJ2-7|.|.
CASSVFQAYEQYF
TGCGCCAGCAGTGTTTTCCAGGCCTACGAGCAGTACTTC
>TRBV11-2|TRBJ2-1|once|.
CASSLSLYNEQFF
TGTGCCAGCAGCTTATCTCTCTACAATGAGCAGTTCTTC
>TRBV27|TRBJ1-5|.|TRBD1
CASSGQGNSNQPQHF
TGTGCCAGCAGCGGACAGGGTAATAGCAATCAGCCCCAGCATTTT
>TRBV30|TRBJ2-3|once|.
CAWSRGDTDTQYF
TGTGCCTGGAGCCGGGGAGATACAGATACGCAGTATTTT
>TRBV7-6|TRBJ1-1|.|.
CASSLARNTEAFF
TGTGCCAGCAGCTTAGCGCGGAACACTGAAGCTTTCTTT
>TRBV28|TRBJ2-7|.|TRBD1
CASSTAGGDEQYF
TGTGCCAGCAGCACTGCAGGGGGCGACGAGCAGTACTTC
>TRBV4-1|TRBJ2-7|.|.
CASSHAVTGAYEQYF
TGCGCCAGCAGCCACGCCGTCACGGGGGCCTACGAGCAGTACTTC
>TRBV7-2|TRBJ2-3|.|TRBD2
CASSLSALAGEVDTQYF
TGTGCCAGCAGCCTCTCCGCACTAGCGGGAGAGGTAGATACGCAGTATTTT
>TRBV6-1|TRBJ2-7|.|.
CASSEGGEGTISYEQYF
TGTGCCAGCAGTGAAGGAGGCGAGGGCACCATATCCTACGAGCAGTACTTC
>TRBV25-1|TRBJ1-1|.|TRBD1
CASSEWGGQGARGPEAFF
TGTGCCAGCAGTGAATGGGGGGGACAGGGGGCGAGAGGTCCTGAAGCTTTCTTT
>TRBV4-1|TRBJ1-4|once|.
CASSPRWGTNEKLFF
TGCGCCAGCAGCCCACGATGGGGAACTAATGAAAAACTGTTTTTT
>TRBV10-1|TRBJ2-7|.|.
CASSDDYEQYF
TGCGCCAGCAGTGATGACTACGAGCAGTACTTC
>TRBV27|TRBJ2-7|.|.
CASSLYGKNYEQYF
TGTGCCAGCAGTTTGTATGGGAAGAACTACGAGCAGTACTTC
>TRBV5-1|TRBJ2-3|once|TRBD1
CASSLGPTGFSTDTQYF
TGCGCCAGCAGCTTGGGACCGACAGGGTTCAGCACAGATACGCAGTATTTT
>TRBV7-8|TRBJ1-4|.|.
CASSPTENEKLFF
TGTGCCAGCAGCCCCACGGAGAATGAAAAACTGTTTTTT
>TRBV11-2|TRBJ1-1|.|.
CASIQGPYEAFF
TGTGCCAGCATCCAAGGACCTTATGAAGCTTTCTTT
>TRBV10-2|TRBJ2-1|.|.
CASTRGEYNEQFF
TGCGCCAGCACCCGAGGGGAATACAATGAGCAGTTCTTC
>TRBV15|TRBJ2-7|.|.
CATSRGGTSYEQYF
TGTGCCACCAGCAGAGGCGGGACCTCCTACGAGCAGTACTTC
>TRBV10-2|TRBJ2-7|.|TRBD1
CASSVRTGYEQYF
TGCGCCAGCAGTGTCAGGACAGGGTACGAGCAGTACTTC
>TRBV30|TRBJ2-7|.|.
CAWSVPPRLARTYEQYF
TGTGCCTGGAGTGTACCGCCCCGGCTAGCGAGAACCTACGAGCAGTACTTC
>TRBV18|TRBJ1-5|.|TRBD1
CASSRGQGDQPQHF
TGTGCCAGCTCCCGGGGACAGGGGGATCAGCCCCAGCATTTT